These T cell receptor beta chains were read from a single sample in a study of vaccination and CD4 T cells after COVID-19. Their cognate antigens are unknown. TCRdb redid the calling of the PCR reads with MiXCR, one entry per CDR3 protein. The sample contains roughly 15,000 distinct CDR3 sequences, 45% to 55% of which appear only once. The specimen was CD4+ T cells from blood, cultured in vitro. The receptors stem from a human donor who had recovered from COVID-19. Both conserved end residues are part of each CDR3. D genes are given only for firm matches. Clone size is not always given. Where it is, it says once, few, many or a class for expanded clones.

cdr3_aa	cdr3_nt	d_call	clone_size	v_call	j_call
CASSYIGDQPQHF	TGTGCCAGCAGTTATATCGGAGATCAGCCCCAGCATTTT	-	few	TRBV6-2/TRBV6-3	TRBJ1-5
CASAEYRGNQPQHF	TGTGCCAGCGCCGAATACAGGGGCAATCAGCCCCAGCATTTT	-	-	TRBV6-1	TRBJ1-5
CASRPRSSGRAVGTDTQYF	TGTGCCAGCAGGCCCCGGAGTAGCGGGAGGGCCGTTGGTACAGATACGCAGTATTTT	TRBD2	-	TRBV6-2/TRBV6-3	TRBJ2-3
CASRQGTGGHEQYF	TGTGCCAGCAGACAAGGGACAGGGGGCCACGAGCAGTACTTC	TRBD1	-	TRBV6-1	TRBJ2-7
CATSRDRIAGRSGEQFF	TGTGCCACCAGCAGAGATCGAATAGCGGGAAGATCGGGTGAGCAGTTCTTC	TRBD2	few	TRBV15	TRBJ2-1
CASSQYSGESTEAFF	TGTGCCAGCTCACAATACTCGGGGGAATCCACTGAAGCTTTCTTT	-	once	TRBV18	TRBJ1-1
CATSKDRNYGYTF	TGTGCCACCAGCAAGGACAGAAACTATGGCTACACCTTC	-	-	TRBV15	TRBJ1-2
CASSLGTGGSYEQYF	TGTGCCAGCAGCCTCGGGACAGGGGGGTCCTACGAGCAGTACTTC	TRBD1	once	TRBV5-4	TRBJ2-7
CASSPSGYTDTQYF	TGTGCCAGCAGCCCCTCGGGCTACACAGATACGCAGTATTTT	-	-	TRBV7-2	TRBJ2-3
CASSPVLAGKTQYF	TGTGCCAGCAGTCCGGTGCTAGCGGGAAAGACCCAGTACTTC	TRBD2	few	TRBV6-1	TRBJ2-5
CSVGGKEGYTF	TGCAGCGTTGGAGGGAAAGAGGGCTACACCTTC	-	-	TRBV29-1	TRBJ1-2
CATSRSRTGAYEQYF	TGTGCCACCAGCAGATCCCGGACAGGGGCCTACGAGCAGTACTTC	TRBD1	-	TRBV15	TRBJ2-7
CASSVEGLGSTGELFF	TGTGCCAGCAGCGTGGAGGGACTAGGTAGCACCGGGGAGCTGTTTTTT	TRBD2	-	TRBV7-3	TRBJ2-2
CSAGDRVGETQYF	TGCAGTGCTGGGGACAGGGTGGGAGAGACCCAGTACTTC	TRBD1	-	TRBV20-1	TRBJ2-5
CASSKQGANTEAFF	TGTGCCAGCAGCAAACAGGGGGCGAACACTGAAGCTTTCTTT	TRBD1	-	TRBV6-1	TRBJ1-1
CASKGVNTEAFF	TGTGCCAGCAAAGGGGTGAACACTGAAGCTTTCTTT	-	-	TRBV6-1	TRBJ1-1
CASSYSTGGYEQYF	TGTGCCAGCAGTTACTCGACAGGGGGCTACGAGCAGTACTTC	TRBD1	few	TRBV6-2/TRBV6-3	TRBJ2-7
CASSLSYSNQPQHF	TGTGCCAGCAGTCTGAGTTATAGCAATCAGCCCCAGCATTTT	-	-	TRBV6-8	TRBJ1-5
CASSDPGQEAFF	TGTGCCAGCAGTGATCCCGGACAGGAAGCTTTCTTT	-	few	TRBV6-2/TRBV6-3	TRBJ1-1
CASSRRDDQGYGYTF	TGCGCCAGCAGCCGTCGGGACGACCAAGGGTATGGCTACACCTTC	-	few	TRBV4-1	TRBJ1-2
CAISTDEGYEQYF	TGTGCCATCAGTACTGACGAAGGCTACGAGCAGTACTTC	-	-	TRBV6-1	TRBJ2-7
CASSLQAGGAGNGYTF	TGCGCCAGCAGCCTACAGGCAGGGGGCGCAGGAAATGGCTACACCTTC	TRBD1	-	TRBV5-1	TRBJ1-2
CASSRLTSPGTDTQYF	TGTGCCAGCAGCCGACTGACCAGCCCTGGCACAGATACGCAGTATTTT	-	-	TRBV3-1	TRBJ2-3
CASSPWTTSETQYF	TGTGCCAGCTCACCATGGACTACGTCTGAGACCCAGTACTTC	-	-	TRBV18	TRBJ2-5
CASSLGVVQYF	TGTGCCAGCAGCTTAGGGGTTGTGCAGTACTTC	-	few	TRBV7-2	TRBJ2-7
CASFKENSYTF	TGTGCCAGCTTCAAGGAGAACAGCTACACCTTC	-	few	TRBV6-1	TRBJ1-2
CATSDSQGYNEQFF	TGTGCCACCAGTGATTCACAGGGCTACAATGAGCAGTTCTTC	-	-	TRBV24-1	TRBJ2-1
CASSLGAQRTGEQYF	TGTGCCAGCAGCTTAGGAGCCCAGCGGACGGGGGAGCAGTACTTC	-	-	TRBV7-2	TRBJ2-7
CASSEGTGVSSYEQYF	TGTGCCAGCAGTGAAGGGACAGGGGTAAGCTCCTACGAGCAGTACTTC	TRBD1	-	TRBV28	TRBJ2-7
CASSVGAHTEAFF	TGTGCCAGCAGTGTGGGGGCACACACTGAAGCTTTCTTT	-	-	TRBV6-1	TRBJ1-1
CASSIWGRGNQPQHF	TGTGCCAGTAGTATATGGGGTCGGGGCAATCAGCCCCAGCATTTT	-	few	TRBV19	TRBJ1-5
CSAYRQNQETQYF	TGCAGCGCCTATCGACAGAACCAAGAGACCCAGTACTTC	-	-	TRBV20-1	TRBJ2-5
CAISDTQNTEAFF	TGTGCCATCAGTGACACTCAAAACACTGAAGCTTTCTTT	-	few	TRBV10-3	TRBJ1-1
CSARSPGLFSSYEQYF	TGCAGTGCTAGAAGTCCGGGACTCTTCAGCTCCTACGAGCAGTACTTC	-	-	TRBV20-1	TRBJ2-7
CSASGGFGANVLTF	TGCAGTGCTAGCGGCGGTTTTGGGGCCAACGTCCTGACTTTC	-	-	TRBV20-1	TRBJ2-6
CASSPGLGDNSPLHF	TGTGCCAGCAGCCCGGGGTTAGGGGATAATTCACCCCTCCACTTT	-	few	TRBV5-4	TRBJ1-6
CASTLLAGPYNEQFF	TGTGCCAGCACCCTACTAGCGGGACCCTACAATGAGCAGTTCTTC	TRBD2	-	TRBV2	TRBJ2-1
CASRQDRGSGELFF	TGTGCCAGCAGACAAGACAGGGGGTCCGGGGAGCTGTTTTTT	TRBD1	-	TRBV12-3/TRBV12-4	TRBJ2-2
CASSFGRPEAFF	TGTGCCAGCAGTTTCGGGAGGCCTGAAGCTTTCTTT	-	-	TRBV28	TRBJ1-1
CASSLTGQGEAFF	TGTGCCAGCAGCTTAACGGGGCAGGGTGAAGCTTTCTTT	-	few	TRBV7-3	TRBJ1-1
CATSRDRRASGLTVYNEEFF	TGTGCCACCAGCAGAGATCGGAGGGCTAGCGGGTTAACGGTCTACAATGAGGAGTTCTTC	TRBD2	-	TRBV15	TRBJ2-1
CASSTDYFSYEQYF	TGTGCCAGCAGCACGGACTATTTCTCCTACGAGCAGTACTTC	-	-	TRBV5-5	TRBJ2-7
CASSPGTSGSWTDTQYF	TGTGCCAGCTCACCGGGGACTAGCGGGAGTTGGACAGATACGCAGTATTTT	TRBD2	few	TRBV18	TRBJ2-3
CAGGGAEGQPQHF	TGTGCCGGAGGGGGTGCAGAAGGTCAGCCCCAGCATTTT	-	few	TRBV2	TRBJ1-5
CASSPSAMNTGELFF	TGTGCCAGCAGCCCGAGCGCTATGAACACCGGGGAGCTGTTTTTT	-	-	TRBV7-9	TRBJ2-2
CSARTRQGVNSNQPQHF	TGCAGTGCTAGAACTAGACAGGGAGTGAATAGCAATCAGCCCCAGCATTTT	TRBD1	-	TRBV20-1	TRBJ1-5
CASSLGDSSNQPQHF	TGTGCCAGCAGCTTAGGTGACAGTAGCAATCAGCCCCAGCATTTT	-	-	TRBV7-9	TRBJ1-5
CSAVSDDQETQYF	TGCAGTGCTGTTTCGGACGACCAAGAGACCCAGTACTTC	-	few	TRBV20-1	TRBJ2-5
CASSLVGSGYGYTF	TGTGCCAGCAGCTTAGTTGGGTCGGGCTATGGCTACACCTTC	-	few	TRBV7-9	TRBJ1-2
CASRPLRGSTEAFF	TGTGCCAGCAGGCCATTAAGAGGGAGCACTGAAGCTTTCTTT	-	few	TRBV6-2/TRBV6-3	TRBJ1-1
CASSLGSYSNQPQHF	TGTGCCAGCAGCTTAGGCAGCTATAGCAATCAGCCCCAGCATTTT	-	few	TRBV11-2	TRBJ1-5
CATSDTLAGVADTQYF	TGTGCCACCAGTGACACGCTAGCGGGAGTGGCAGATACGCAGTATTTT	TRBD2	-	TRBV24-1	TRBJ2-3
CASRVGTGGTYEQYF	TGTGCCAGCAGAGTCGGGACAGGGGGTACCTACGAGCAGTACTTC	TRBD1	-	TRBV6-1	TRBJ2-7
CASSLGQGVGQPQHF	TGCGCCAGCAGCTTGGGACAGGGGGTCGGTCAGCCCCAGCATTTT	TRBD1	few	TRBV5-1	TRBJ1-5
CASSESGDRESYTYLYGYTF	TGCGCCAGCAGTGAGTCCGGGGACCGGGAATCATACACCTATCTCTATGGCTACACCTTC	-	-	TRBV10-1	TRBJ1-2
CASSKGAPLNTEAFF	TGTGCCAGCAGTAAGGGGGCACCTCTGAACACTGAAGCTTTCTTT	TRBD1	-	TRBV27	TRBJ1-1
CATGASFTDTQYF	TGTGCCACCGGGGCTAGCTTCACAGATACGCAGTATTTT	-	few	TRBV15	TRBJ2-3
CASSLAAYEQYF	TGTGCCAGCAGCTTGGCCGCCTACGAGCAGTACTTC	-	-	TRBV5-5	TRBJ2-7
CASSLSGIYGYTF	TGTGCCAGCAGTTTATCGGGGATCTATGGCTACACCTTC	-	-	TRBV27	TRBJ1-2